A single sample is the source of the 17 T cell receptor beta chains below, sequenced in a study of cytomegalovirus exposure and HLA in healthy donors. It was with 60 Vbeta and 13 Jbeta primers that the PCR ran. Profiled with immunoSEQ multiplex PCR; TCRdb holds only in-frame clones, not every one. The sample lists about 62,000 clones; about 90% were seen once. Material for sequencing was PBMCs. Receptors were obtained from a man in his late teens or twenties in good health and CMV-seronegative.

The rearrangement joins TRBV5-1 to TRBJ2-7, with D unresolved. V was pared by 6 bases and J by 1 base, with 11 bases between. CDR1 and CDR2 from the germline V gene are SGHRS and YFSETQ. This CDR3 has 13 residues. As DNA, the CDR3 is TGCGCCAGCATCGGGTCCCATTCCTACGAGCAGTACTTC. Its translation is CASIGSHSYEQYF.

This clone was picked up a small number of times. The J gene is TRBJ2-5, the V gene TRBV7-2; a possible D gene is TRBD1 (6 bases). The CDR3 sequence is 14 residues long. V lost 5 bases and J 5 bases, leaving 15 bases between the germline ends. CDR1 and CDR2 from the germline V gene are SGHTA and FQGNSA. CDR3 residues: CASSARQARETQYF. CDR3 sequence (DNA): TGTGCCAGCAGCGCCCGACAGGCCCGGGAGACCCAGTACTTC.

The chain couples TRBV7-9 to TRBJ1-2; possible D gene TRBD1, 5 bases. The CDR3 spans 15 residues. Looked up from germline, CDR1 is SEHNR and CDR2 is FQNEAQ (reference sequence). V lost 1 base to trimming and J lost 1 base, with 10 bases between them. CDR3: CASSLVRQLNYGYTF. CDR3 sequence (DNA): TGTGCCAGCAGCTTAGTACGACAGCTTAACTATGGCTACACCTTC.

This clone was counted only a few times. The genes are TRBV6-5 and TRBJ1-1; perhaps TRBD1 as D (5 bases). The CDR3 covers 12 residues. Germline loops: CDR1 MNHEY, CDR2 SVGAGI. V shed 7 bases and J shed 3 bases, with 9 bases lying between them. This chain's CDR3 is CASIRGDTEAFF. The CDR3 nucleotides read TGTGCCAGCATCCGGGGGGACACTGAAGCTTTCTTT.

The genes are TRBV18 and TRBJ2-4; TRBD1 matches 8 bases. The germline CDR1 and CDR2 sequences are KGHSH and LQKENI. V trimming: 6 bases; J trimming: 6 bases; junction bases outside the gene matches: 7. The CDR3 covers 14 residues. The CDR3 is CASSPAQGGNIQYF. The CDR3, as DNA: TGTGCCAGCTCGCCCGCACAGGGGGGAAACATTCAGTACTTC.

This sequence joins TRBV9 and TRBJ2-3; the match to TRBD2 covers 7 bases. From germline, CDR1 is SGDLS and CDR2 YYNGEE. J was trimmed by 6 bases and V by 7 bases; bases with no gene match: 8. This CDR3 region has 13 residues. DNA for the CDR3: TGTGCCAGCGCCCCTCTTAGCGGGGATACGCAGTATTTT. This encodes CASAPLSGDTQYF.

The chain employs TRBV11-2 and TRBJ1-1; D remains unclear. Trimming shortened V by 8 bases and J by 2 bases, and 12 bases separated the two germline ends. Germline V lookup: CDR1 SGHAT, CDR2 FQNNGV. The CDR3 is 13 residues long. CDR3 loop: CASQRSGNTEAFF. The CDR3 DNA sequence: TGTGCCAGCCAGCGCTCGGGAAACACTGAAGCTTTCTTT. Variable domain in full (rest from reference TRBV11-2 and TRBJ1-1): EAGVAQSPRYKIIEKRQSVAFWCNPISGHATLYWYQQILGQGPKLLIQFQNNGVVDDSQLPKDRFSAERLKGVDSTLKIQPAKLEDSAVYLCASQRSGNTEAFFGQGTRLTVV.

The rearrangement uses TRBV7-9 and TRBJ1-1; no definite D call. The CDR3 is 12 amino acids. Between the trimmed V and J ends, which lost 5 bases and 4 bases, there was a span of 8 bases. Per germline, CDR1 SEHNR and CDR2 FQNEAQ (reference sequence). The CDR3 protein is CASSKALTEAFF. The CDR3 nucleotides are TGTGCCAGCAGCAAAGCACTCACTGAAGCTTTCTTT.

The rearrangement joins TRBV7-8 to TRBJ2-2; no firm D call. This CDR3 contains 16 residues. V lost 3 bases, J lost 0 bases, and 11 bases lay in between. Germline CDR1 and CDR2: SGHVS and FQNEAQ. CDR3 sequence (DNA): TGTGCCAGCAGCTTTAGTTTAGAACCGAACACCGGGGAGCTGTTTTTT. Translation gives CASSFSLEPNTGELFF.

The chain has TRBV7-9 and TRBJ1-2, with D uncertain. The germline gives CDR1 SEHNR, CDR2 FQNEAQ (reference sequence). The CDR3 has 13 amino acids. V dropped 1 base and J dropped 6 bases, with 9 bases sitting between them. In nucleotides, the CDR3 is TGTGCCAGCAGCTTAGGGGGAGGGAATGGCTACACCTTC. It specifies CASSLGGGNGYTF.

The chain links TRBV4-2 to TRBJ1-2, with D unresolved. Trimming took 9 bases from V and 4 from J, leaving 15 bases between them. Germline loops: CDR1 LGHNA, CDR2 YNFKEQ. The CDR3 runs 13 residues. CDR3 sequence (DNA): TGTGCCAGTTCGGACGGGGAGACCTATGGCTACACCTTC. This encodes CASSDGETYGYTF.

The chain employs TRBV10-3 and TRBJ2-7, with a weak D call TRBD1 (6 bases). The CDR3 runs 13 residues. V was shortened by 6 bases and J by 5 bases, with 14 bases between the two germline ends. CDR1 ENHRY and CDR2 SYGVKD come from the germline V gene. CDR3 coding DNA: TGTGCCATCAGGGACAGTTCCGGCCACGAGCAGTACTTC. Its protein is CAIRDSSGHEQYF.

The chain has TRBV4-1 and TRBJ1-5, with TRBD1 matching over 7 bases. Unmatched junction bases numbered 8, after V lost 0 bases and J lost 6 bases. This CDR3 is built from 16 residues. Germline V gives CDR1 MGHRA, CDR2 YSYEKL. This CDR3 reads CASSQDWGQGGQPQHF. In DNA form, the CDR3 reads TGCGCCAGCAGCCAAGATTGGGGCCAGGGGGGTCAGCCCCAGCATTTT.

This clone appeared a single time. The chain carries TRBV27 and TRBJ1-5, with 7 bases lining up with TRBD1. The V gene's germline CDR1 is MNHEY and CDR2 SMNVEV (reference sequence). V was pared by 6 bases and J by 9 bases, with 11 bases of the junction left unmatched. The length of the CDR3 is 14 residues. DNA for the CDR3: TGTGCCAGCAGCCCCGGGACAGCCATCAGGCCCCAGCATTTT. This codes for CASSPGTAIRPQHF.

This chain uses TRBV6-5 with TRBJ1-1, with D perhaps TRBD1 (6 bases). CDR3 length: 15 amino acids. Germline V gives CDR1 MNHEY, CDR2 SVGAGI. Between the trimmed V and J ends, which lost 4 bases and 1 base, there was a span of 13 bases. This CDR3 is CASSWGQGTNTEAFF. The CDR3 bases are TGTGCCAGCAGTTGGGGCCAGGGGACGAACACTGAAGCTTTCTTT.

This clone occurred once. The gene calls are TRBV4-1 and TRBJ1-5; perhaps TRBD1 as D (5 bases). This CDR3 is built from 15 residues. The germline V gene has CDR1 MGHRA and CDR2 YSYEKL. Trimming removed 0 bases at V and 3 bases at J, with 9 bases between. The CDR3 loop reads CASSQDTQDNQPQHF. In DNA form, the CDR3 reads TGCGCCAGCAGCCAAGATACACAGGACAATCAGCCCCAGCATTTT.

This chain uses TRBV11-2 with TRBJ2-3; TRBD2 matches 8 bases. With V trimmed by 2 bases and J by 2 bases, 3 bases remained unmatched. The germline V gene has CDR1 SGHAT and CDR2 FQNNGV. The length of the CDR3 is 15 residues. CDR3 residues: CASSLSGGLTDTQYF. CDR3 nucleotides: TGTGCCAGCAGCTTAAGCGGGGGACTCACAGATACGCAGTATTTT.